This T cell receptor (beta chain) derives from a study of radiotherapy plus CTLA-4 blockade in lung cancer. Study results and caveats: Early blood T cell clone changes and increased post-radiation serum interferon-beta were reportedly the strongest response predictors. Radiotherapy with ipilimumab was followed by blood expansion of tumor-derived clones.

Per germline, CDR1 SGHRS and CDR2 YFSETQ. CDR3 length equals 15 residues. Trimming removed 4 bases from V and 0 bases from J, with 10 bases in between. Assay: immunoSEQ multiplex PCR; the TCRdb copy retains only in-frame clones and omits some. The profile shows about 49,000 clones, about 88% of them singletons. On this clone: Its antigen is undetermined.

This chain uses TRBV5-1 with TRBJ2-2, with D possibly TRBD1 on 7 matching bases. This TCR was recovered from a human donor with non-small cell lung cancer whose response to radiotherapy plus ipilimumab could not be evaluated. The sample in question was peripheral blood, obtained from a patient treated with radiotherapy plus ipilimumab. The CDR3 sequence is CASSQGGANTGELFF. DNA of the CDR3: TGCGCCAGCAGCCAGGGGGGTGCGAACACCGGGGAGCTGTTTTTT.